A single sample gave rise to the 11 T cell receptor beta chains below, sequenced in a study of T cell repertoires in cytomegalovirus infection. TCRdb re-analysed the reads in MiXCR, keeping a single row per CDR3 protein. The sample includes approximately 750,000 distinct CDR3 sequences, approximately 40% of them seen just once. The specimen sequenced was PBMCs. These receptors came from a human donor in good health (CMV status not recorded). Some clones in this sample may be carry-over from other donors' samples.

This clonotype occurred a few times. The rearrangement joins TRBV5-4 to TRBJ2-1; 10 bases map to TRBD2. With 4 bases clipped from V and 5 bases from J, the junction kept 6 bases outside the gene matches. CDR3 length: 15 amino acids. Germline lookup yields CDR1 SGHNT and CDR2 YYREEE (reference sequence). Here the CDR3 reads CASSRSGRADNEQFF. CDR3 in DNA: TGTGCCAGCAGCCGGAGCGGGAGGGCTGACAATGAGCAGTTCTTC.

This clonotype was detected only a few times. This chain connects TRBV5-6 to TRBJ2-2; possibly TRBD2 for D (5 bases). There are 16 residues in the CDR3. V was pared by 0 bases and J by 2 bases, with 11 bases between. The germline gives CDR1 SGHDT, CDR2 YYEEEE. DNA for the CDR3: TGTGCCAGCAGCTTGGATACGGGAATAAACACCGGGGAGCTGTTTTTT. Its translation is CASSLDTGINTGELFF.

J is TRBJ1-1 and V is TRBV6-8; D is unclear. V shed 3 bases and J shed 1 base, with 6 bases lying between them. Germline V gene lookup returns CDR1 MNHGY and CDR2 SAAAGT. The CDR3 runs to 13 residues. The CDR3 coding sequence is TGTGCCAGCAGTTATATAGAGAACACTGAAGCTTTCTTT. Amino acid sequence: CASSYIENTEAFF.

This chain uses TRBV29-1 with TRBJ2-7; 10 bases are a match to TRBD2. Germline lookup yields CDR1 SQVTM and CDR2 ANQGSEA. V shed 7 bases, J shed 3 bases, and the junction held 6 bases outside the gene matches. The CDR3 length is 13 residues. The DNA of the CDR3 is TGCAGCGCTCGGACTAGCGGTAACTACGAGCAGTACTTC. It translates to CSARTSGNYEQYF.

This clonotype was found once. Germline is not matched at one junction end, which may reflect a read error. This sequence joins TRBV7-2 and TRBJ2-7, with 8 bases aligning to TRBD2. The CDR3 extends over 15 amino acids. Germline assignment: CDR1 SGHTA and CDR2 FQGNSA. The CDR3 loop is CASSIAHSGAYEQYF. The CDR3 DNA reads TGTGCCAGCAGCATAGCCCATAGCGGGGCCTACGAGCAGTACTTC.

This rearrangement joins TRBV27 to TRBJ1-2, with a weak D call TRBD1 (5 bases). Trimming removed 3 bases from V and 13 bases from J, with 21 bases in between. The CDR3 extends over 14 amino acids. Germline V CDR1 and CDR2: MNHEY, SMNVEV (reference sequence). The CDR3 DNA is TGTGCCAGCAGTTTGCAGGGAGCTAACTATTGCTTCACCTTC. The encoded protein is CASSLQGANYCFTF.

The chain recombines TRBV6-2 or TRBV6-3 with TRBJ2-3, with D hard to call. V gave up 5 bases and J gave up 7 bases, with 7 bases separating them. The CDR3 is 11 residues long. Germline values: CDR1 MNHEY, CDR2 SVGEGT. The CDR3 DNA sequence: TGTGCCAGCAGTAACTTCCATACGCAGTATTTT. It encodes CASSNFHTQYF.

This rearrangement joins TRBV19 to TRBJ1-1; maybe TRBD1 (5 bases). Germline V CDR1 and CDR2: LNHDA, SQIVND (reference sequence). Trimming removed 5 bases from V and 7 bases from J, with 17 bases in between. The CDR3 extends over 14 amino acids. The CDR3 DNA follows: TGTGCCAGTAGTTCGACAGTTACAACTTTTGAAGCTTTCTTT. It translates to CASSSTVTTFEAFF.

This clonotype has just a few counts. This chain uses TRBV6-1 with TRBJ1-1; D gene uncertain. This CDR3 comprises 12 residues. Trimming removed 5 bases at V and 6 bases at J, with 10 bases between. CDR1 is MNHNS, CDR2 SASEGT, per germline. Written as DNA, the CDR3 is TGTGCCAGCAGTCAATCCGGGTCTGAAGCTTTCTTT. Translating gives CASSQSGSEAFF.

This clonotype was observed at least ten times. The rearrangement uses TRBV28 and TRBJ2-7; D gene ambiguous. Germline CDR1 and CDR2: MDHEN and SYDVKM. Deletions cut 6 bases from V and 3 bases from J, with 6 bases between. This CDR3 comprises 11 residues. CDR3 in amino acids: CASRASYEQYF. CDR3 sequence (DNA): TGTGCCAGCAGAGCGAGCTACGAGCAGTACTTC.

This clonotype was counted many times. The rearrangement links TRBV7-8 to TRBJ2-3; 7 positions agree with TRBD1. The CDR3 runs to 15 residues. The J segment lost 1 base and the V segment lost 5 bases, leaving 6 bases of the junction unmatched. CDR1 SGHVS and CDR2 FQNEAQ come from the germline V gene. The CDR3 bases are TGTGCCAGCAGCCGTAGACAGGGCCGCACAGATACGCAGTATTTT. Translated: CASSRRQGRTDTQYF.